This T cell receptor beta chain was recorded in a study of regulatory T cells in long-lasting Graves disease. V lost 5 bases, J lost 0 bases, and 7 bases stayed unmatched. Germline V CDR1 and CDR2: SGHRS, YFSETQ. The CDR3 sequence is 17 residues long. This clonotype was observed many times. The time point: newly diagnosed GD, antithyroid drugs for less than 3 months. Researchers made the TCR library from RNA that was extracted from PBMCs. Each of the patients was recruited from an endocrinology department situated in Xi'an, China. Investigators prepared the TCR beta libraries by applying iRepertoire HTBI primers and Arm-PCR of CDR3 regions. TCRdb fed the multiplex PCR reads into MiXCR, producing one record per CDR3 protein. The repertoire consists of hundreds of thousands of distinct CDR3 sequences, with around 15% occurring once and the leading ten covering more than 15%. These data were likewise used in another study, on T cells in Graves' hyperthyroidism and ophthalmopathy. In that study: Patients having uncontrolled infection, another autoimmune disease, pregnancy or lactation were not included. Together with thyroid ultrasound, orbital computed tomography, serum thyroxine and TRAb, clinical symptoms were used for diagnoses. First-round RT-PCR with HTBI primers amplified the TCR CDR3 region.

This clonotype was sampled from a woman aged 30 to 39 with Graves disease. The chain carries TRBV5-1 and TRBJ2-1; 11 positions agree with TRBD2. The material sequenced was peripheral blood mononuclear cells (PBMCs), taken at new diagnosis, from a patient treated with antithyroid drugs. CDR3 residues: CASSKGLADSSYNEQFF. The CDR3 DNA sequence: TGCGCCAGCAGTAAGGGACTAGCGGACAGCTCCTACAATGAGCAGTTCTTC. Full variable domain (rest looked up from reference TRBV5-1 and TRBJ2-1): KAGVTQTPRYLIKTRGQQVTLSCSPISGHRSVSWYQQTPGQGLQFLFEYFSETQRNKGNFPGRFSGRQFSNSRSEMNVSTLELGDSALYLCASSKGLADSSYNEQFFGPGTRLTVL.